The 5 T cell receptor beta chains given below trace back to one sample, sequenced in a study of blood T cell repertoires in COVID-19. The protocol was immunoSEQ multiplex PCR, while the TCRdb copy is restricted to in-frame clones and leaves out a portion. The sample includes around 140,000 clones, 85% to 90% of them seen just once. The material sequenced was peripheral blood. These TCRs come from a man in his sixties with active or convalescent COVID-19.

This clone was seen once. The chain links TRBV19 to TRBJ1-5, with a possible D match to TRBD1 (5 bases). V was trimmed by 6 bases and J by 1 base, leaving 13 bases between them. CDR1 is LNHDA, CDR2 SQIVND, per germline (reference sequence). This CDR3 region has 15 residues. Here the CDR3 DNA reads TGTGCCAGTAGAGGGGAAGGGTTGAGCAATCAGCCCCAGCATTTT. Translating gives CASRGEGLSNQPQHF.

The chain employs TRBV6-5 and TRBJ2-3; weak D call: TRBD1 (5 bases). CDR1 and CDR2 from the germline V gene are MNHEY and SVGAGI. V lost 6 bases and J 2 bases, leaving 12 bases between the germline ends. The CDR3 runs to 14 residues. CDR3 nucleotide sequence: TGTGCCAGCAGCCGCGACAGACCCACAGATACGCAGTATTTT. This encodes CASSRDRPTDTQYF.

The V call is TRBV6-5, the J call TRBJ2-5; D is possibly TRBD1 (5 bases). CDR3 size: 13 residues. V was trimmed by 7 bases and J by 7 bases, leaving 16 bases between them. Germline V gives CDR1 MNHEY, CDR2 SVGAGI. DNA for the CDR3: TGTGCCAGCACTCCCAGGGCCCTCGGGACCCAGTACTTC. Translation gives CASTPRALGTQYF.

The genes are TRBV4-2 and TRBJ1-2; D may be TRBD1 (6 bases). Germline V gene lookup returns CDR1 LGHNA and CDR2 YNFKEQ. V shed 1 base and J shed 1 base, with 10 bases lying between them. This CDR3 has 15 amino acids. The CDR3 is CASSQGAGDNYGYTF. The CDR3 DNA reads TGTGCCAGCAGCCAAGGGGCAGGGGATAACTATGGCTACACCTTC.

The V call is TRBV24-1, the J call TRBJ2-5; no firm D call. The V gene lost 5 bases and the J gene lost 4 bases, with 16 bases spanning the gap. CDR3 size: 15 residues. Germline assignment: CDR1 KGHDR and CDR2 SFDVKD. The CDR3 nucleotides are TGTGCCACCAGTGTTCGCGTAGCAGTCGGAGAGACCCAGTACTTC. Protein: CATSVRVAVGETQYF.